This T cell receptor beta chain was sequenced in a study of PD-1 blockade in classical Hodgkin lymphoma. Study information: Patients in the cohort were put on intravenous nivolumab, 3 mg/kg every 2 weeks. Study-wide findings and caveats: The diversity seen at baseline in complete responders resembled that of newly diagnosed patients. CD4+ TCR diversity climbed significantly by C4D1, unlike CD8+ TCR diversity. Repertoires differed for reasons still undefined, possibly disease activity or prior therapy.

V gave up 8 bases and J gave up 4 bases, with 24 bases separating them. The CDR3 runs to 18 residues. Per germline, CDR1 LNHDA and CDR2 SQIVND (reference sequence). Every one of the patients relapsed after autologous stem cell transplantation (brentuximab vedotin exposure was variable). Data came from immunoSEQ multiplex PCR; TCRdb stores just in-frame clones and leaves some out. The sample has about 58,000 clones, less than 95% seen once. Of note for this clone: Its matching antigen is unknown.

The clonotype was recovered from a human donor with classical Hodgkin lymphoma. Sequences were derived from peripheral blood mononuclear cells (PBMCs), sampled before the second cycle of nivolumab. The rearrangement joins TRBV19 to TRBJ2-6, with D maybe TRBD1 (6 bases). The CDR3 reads CASYDRPVGMSGANVLTF. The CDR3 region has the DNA TGTGCCAGTTACGACAGGCCGGTCGGGATGTCGGGGGCCAACGTCCTGACTTTC.